This T cell receptor (beta chain) is from a study of T cell repertoires in cytomegalovirus infection. Background on the study: It was the public TCR beta signatures that indicated both CMV infection and matching HLA type. Study conclusions and caveats: In two of eight donors, the top clonotype was HLA-C-restricted CMV-specific. The cumulative frequency of public TCR beta families distinguished individuals who carried CMV together with the relevant HLA.

As regards this clonotype: What it binds is unknown.

Each CDR3 protein gets one entry after TCRdb re-called the reads with MiXCR. The sample has nearly 450,000 distinct CDR3 sequences; 25% to 40% are singletons. Germline V lookup: CDR1 SGHDN, CDR2 FVKESK. Trimming removed 3 bases from V and 4 bases from J, with 19 bases in between. The CDR3 runs to 17 residues. This clonotype was sampled from a human donor in good health (CMV status not recorded). Some clones in this sample may be carry-over from other donors' samples. The rearrangement uses TRBV14 and TRBJ2-1, with D unclear. The sequenced material came from PBMCs. The CDR3 is CASSQRTGLVSYNEQFF. In DNA, the CDR3 is TGTGCCAGCAGCCAGCGGACGGGCCTCGTCTCATACAATGAGCAGTTCTTC.